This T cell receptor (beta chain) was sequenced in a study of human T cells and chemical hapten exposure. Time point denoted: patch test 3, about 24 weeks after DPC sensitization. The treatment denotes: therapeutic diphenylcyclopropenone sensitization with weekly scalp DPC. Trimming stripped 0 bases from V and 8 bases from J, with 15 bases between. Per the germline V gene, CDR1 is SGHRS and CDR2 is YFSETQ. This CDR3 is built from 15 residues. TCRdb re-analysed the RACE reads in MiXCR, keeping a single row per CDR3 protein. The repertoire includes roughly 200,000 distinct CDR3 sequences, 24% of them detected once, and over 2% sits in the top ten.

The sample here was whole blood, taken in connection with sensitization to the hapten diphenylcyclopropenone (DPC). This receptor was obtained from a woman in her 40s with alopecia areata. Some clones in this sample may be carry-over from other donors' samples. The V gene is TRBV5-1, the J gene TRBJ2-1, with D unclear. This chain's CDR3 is CASSLDRSQFYEQFF. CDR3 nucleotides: TGCGCCAGCAGCTTGGACAGATCTCAATTCTATGAGCAGTTCTTC.